Detailed here is one TCR beta chain. The antigen is unknown. One end of the junction varies from germline; a read error may be responsible. The method was immunoSEQ multiplex PCR; TCRdb's version includes in-frame clones alone and lacks a portion of them. The sample holds about 16,000 clones, roughly 86% seen once. This sample is part of a study of PD-1 blockade in classical Hodgkin lymphoma. Points from the study as a whole: Baseline TCR diversity was reportedly lower in newly diagnosed patients than healthy donors.

This sample's time point: newly diagnosed, previously untreated cHL patient sample. The source of this sequence is a human donor with classical Hodgkin lymphoma. Sequences were obtained from peripheral blood mononuclear cells (PBMCs).

This chain's CDR3 is CASSQSGRTDTQYF. CDR3 coding DNA: TGTGCTAGCAGCCAGAGCGGGAGGACAGATACGCAGTATTTT. The V gene is TRBV7-7, the J gene TRBJ2-3; 9 nucleotides agree with TRBD2. The CDR3 totals 14 residues. Per the germline V gene, CDR1 is SSHAT and CDR2 is FNYEAQ (reference sequence).